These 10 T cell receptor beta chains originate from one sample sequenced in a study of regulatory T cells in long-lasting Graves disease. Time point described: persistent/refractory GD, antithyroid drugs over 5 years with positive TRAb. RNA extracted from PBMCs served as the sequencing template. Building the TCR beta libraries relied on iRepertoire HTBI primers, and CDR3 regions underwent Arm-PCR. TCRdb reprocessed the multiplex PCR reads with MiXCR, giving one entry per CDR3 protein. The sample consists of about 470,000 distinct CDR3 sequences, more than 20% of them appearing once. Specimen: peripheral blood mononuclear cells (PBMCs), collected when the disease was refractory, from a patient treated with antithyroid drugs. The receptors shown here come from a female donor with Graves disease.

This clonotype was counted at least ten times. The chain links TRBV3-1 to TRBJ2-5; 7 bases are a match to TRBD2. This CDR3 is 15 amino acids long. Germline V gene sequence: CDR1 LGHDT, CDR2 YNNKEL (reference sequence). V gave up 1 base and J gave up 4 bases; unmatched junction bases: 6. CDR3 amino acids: CASSQGWDYRETQYF. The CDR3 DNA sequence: TGTGCCAGCAGCCAAGGGTGGGACTATCGAGAGACCCAGTACTTC.

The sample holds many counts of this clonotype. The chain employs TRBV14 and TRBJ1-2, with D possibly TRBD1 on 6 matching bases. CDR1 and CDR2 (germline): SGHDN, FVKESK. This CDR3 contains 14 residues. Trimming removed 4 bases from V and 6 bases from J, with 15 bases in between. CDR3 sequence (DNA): TGTGCCAGCAGCCTCGTCCGGGACACGCATGGCTACACCTTC. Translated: CASSLVRDTHGYTF.

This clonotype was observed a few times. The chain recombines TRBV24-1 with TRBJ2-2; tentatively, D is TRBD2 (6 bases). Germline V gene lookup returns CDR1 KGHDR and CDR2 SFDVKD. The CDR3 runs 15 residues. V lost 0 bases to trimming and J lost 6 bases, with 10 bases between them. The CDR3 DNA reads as TGTGCCACCAGTGATTTGCCGGAGGGTCCCGGGGAGCTGTTTTTT. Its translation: CATSDLPEGPGELFF.

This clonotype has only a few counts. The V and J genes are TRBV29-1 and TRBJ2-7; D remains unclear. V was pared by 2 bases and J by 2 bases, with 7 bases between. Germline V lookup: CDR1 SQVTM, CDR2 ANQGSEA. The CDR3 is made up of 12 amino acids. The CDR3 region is CSVETAAYEQYF. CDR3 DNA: TGCAGCGTTGAAACAGCCGCCTACGAGCAGTACTTC.

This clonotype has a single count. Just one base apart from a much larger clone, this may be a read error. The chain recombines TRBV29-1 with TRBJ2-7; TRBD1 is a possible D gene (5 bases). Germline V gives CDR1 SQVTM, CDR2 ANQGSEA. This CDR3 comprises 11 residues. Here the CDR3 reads CSATTEYGQYF. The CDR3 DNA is TGCAGTGCTACGACAGAGTACGGGCAGTACTTC.

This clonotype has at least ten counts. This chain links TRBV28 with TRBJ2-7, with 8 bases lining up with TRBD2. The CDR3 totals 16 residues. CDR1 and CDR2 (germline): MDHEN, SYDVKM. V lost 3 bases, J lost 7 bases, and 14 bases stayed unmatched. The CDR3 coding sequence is TGTGCCAGCAGTTTCCCCGGAGTAGCGGGACCGGGGGAGCAGTACTTC. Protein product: CASSFPGVAGPGEQYF.

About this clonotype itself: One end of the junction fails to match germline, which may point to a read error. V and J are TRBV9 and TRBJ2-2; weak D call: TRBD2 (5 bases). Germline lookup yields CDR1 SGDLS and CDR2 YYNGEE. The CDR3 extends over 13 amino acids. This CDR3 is CASSDGYTGELFF. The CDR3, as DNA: TGTGCCAGCAGCGATGGCTACACCGGGGAACTGTTTTTT.

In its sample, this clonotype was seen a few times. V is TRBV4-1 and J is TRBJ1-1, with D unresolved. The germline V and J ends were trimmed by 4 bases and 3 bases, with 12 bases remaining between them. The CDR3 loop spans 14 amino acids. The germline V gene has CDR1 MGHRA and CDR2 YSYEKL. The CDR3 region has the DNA TGCGCCAGCAGCCGCGACGGCGGGTACACTGAAGCTTTCTTT. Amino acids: CASSRDGGYTEAFF.

CDR3 in DNA: TGTGCCAGCAGTCCGCCGAAGGGGGCCTCCAGGGAGCTGTTTTTT. Translation: CASSPPKGASRELFF. V gene TRBV28 combines with J gene TRBJ2-2, with 7 bases identical to TRBD1. The length of the CDR3 is 15 residues. After removal of 5 bases from V and 9 bases from J, the junction contained 12 bases not matched to a gene. CDR1 is MDHEN and CDR2 is SYDVKM in the germline V gene. The complete variable domain, with remaining parts taken from reference TRBV28 and TRBJ2-2, reads DVKVTQSSRYLVKRTGEKVFLECVQDMDHENMFWYRQDPGLGLRLIYFSYDVKMKEKGDIPEGYSVSREKKERFSLILESASTNQTSMYLCASSPPKGASRELFFGEGSRLTVL.

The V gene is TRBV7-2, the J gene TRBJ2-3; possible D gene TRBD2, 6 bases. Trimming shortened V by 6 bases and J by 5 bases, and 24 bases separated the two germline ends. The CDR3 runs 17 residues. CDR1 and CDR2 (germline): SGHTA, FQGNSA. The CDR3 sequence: CASSPLFGGREGDTQYF. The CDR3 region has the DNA TGTGCCAGCAGTCCGCTTTTCGGCGGGCGGGAAGGAGATACGCAGTATTTT. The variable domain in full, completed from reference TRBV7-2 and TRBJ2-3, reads GAGVSQSPSNKVTEKGKDVELRCDPISGHTALYWYRQSLGQGLEFLIYFQGNSAPDKSGLPSDRFSAERTGGSVSTLTIQRTQQEDSAVYLCASSPLFGGREGDTQYFGPGTRLTVL.